Listed below are T cell receptor beta chains from one sample, sequenced in a study of T cell changes during pregnancy in multiple sclerosis. The protocol was immunoSEQ multiplex PCR, while the TCRdb copy is restricted to in-frame clones and leaves out a portion. This sample has 40,000 to 60,000 clones; roughly 92% occur once, and the top ten carry roughly 0.71%. Source: CD4+ T cells from peripheral blood mononuclear cells, taken in the third trimester of pregnancy. The receptor source for this set is a female donor with multiple sclerosis, enrolled in a pregnancy study. Both conserved end residues are part of each CDR3. A D gene is named only where the DNA matches it firmly. Clone size is stated in some rows and not others, as once, few, many or a class when expanded.

j_call clone_size v_call d_call cdr3_nt cdr3_aa
TRBJ2-1 once TRBV7-2 - TGTGCCAGCAGCTCTACTAGGAGTGAGCAGTTCTTC CASSSTRSEQFF
TRBJ1-1 once TRBV6-5 - TGTGCCAGCAGTTCCAGACAGAACACTGAAGCTTTCTTT CASSSRQNTEAFF
TRBJ1-6 - TRBV7-2 TRBD1 TGTGCCAGCAGCTTCGGGGACAGGTCCCCGAGCTCCTATAATTCACCCCTCCACTTT CASSFGDRSPSSYNSPLHF
TRBJ1-2 - TRBV11-2 - TGTGCCAGCAGCTTAGCCCTCCAGTATGGCTACACCTTC CASSLALQYGYTF
TRBJ1-1 - TRBV2 TRBD1 TGTGCCAGCAGCGCCTTGGGACAGGGGGGCACTGAAGCTTTCTTT CASSALGQGGTEAFF
TRBJ1-1 - TRBV11-2 - TGTGCCAGCAGCCCCCAGGTAATGAACACTGAAGCTTTCTTT CASSPQVMNTEAFF
TRBJ1-2 few TRBV7-3 - TGTGCCAGCAGCCAAAGGGGGAGTGGCTACACCTTC CASSQRGSGYTF
TRBJ1-2 - TRBV7-2 TRBD1 TGTGCCAGCAGCTTCGGGACAGGGGTGTTTGACTATGGCTACACCTTC CASSFGTGVFDYGYTF
TRBJ2-7 - TRBV25-1 TRBD1 TGTGCCAGCAGTGGGATACAGGGGTTCGTCAACGAGCAGTACTTC CASSGIQGFVNEQYF
TRBJ2-5 - TRBV6-6 - TGTGCCAGCAGTATAGACAGGGAGGCGGAATCAGAGACCCAGTACTTC CASSIDREAESETQYF
TRBJ2-4 - TRBV7-9 TRBD2 TGTGCCAGCAGCTTCGGGACTAGTGGAAACATTCAGTACTTC CASSFGTSGNIQYF
TRBJ2-2 - TRBV7-9 TRBD2 TGTGCCAGCAGCTCTCCTACTAGCGGGGGGAAGAACACCGGGGAGCTGTTTTTT CASSSPTSGGKNTGELFF
TRBJ2-7 - TRBV7-2 TRBD1 TGTGCCAGCAGCTTAGCGAGGGACAGCCCCTACGAGCAGTACTTC CASSLARDSPYEQYF
TRBJ2-5 - TRBV18 - TGTGCCAGCTCACCACCGGCGGGGGCAGGGGAGACCCAGTACTTC CASSPPAGAGETQYF
TRBJ1-1 - TRBV7-3 TRBD1 TGTGCCAGCAGCTCGACAGGGGGTAACACTGAAGCTTTCTTT CASSSTGGNTEAFF
TRBJ1-2 few TRBV7-2 - TGTGCCAGCAGCTTAGAGAGGGTTGGCTACACCTTC CASSLERVGYTF
TRBJ1-2 - TRBV6-5 - TGTGCCAGCAGTACTATAACTAACTATGGCTACACCTTC CASSTITNYGYTF
TRBJ2-5 - TRBV7-9 TRBD1 TGTGCCAGCAGCAGGGGACAGCCCCAAGAGACCCAGTACTTC CASSRGQPQETQYF
TRBJ2-7 - TRBV11-2 - TGTGCCAGCAGCCCGACGGGAGCAACCTACGAGCAGTACTTC CASSPTGATYEQYF
TRBJ1-4 - TRBV5-4 TRBD1 TGTGCCAGCAGCCCATCGGTGACAGGGGGAGGTGAAAAACTGTTTTTT CASSPSVTGGGEKLFF
TRBJ2-2 - TRBV7-9 - TGTGCCAGCAGCTTAGTCGCCGGCACCGGGGAGCTGTTTTTT CASSLVAGTGELFF
TRBJ1-2 - TRBV9 - TGTGCCAGCAGCGTGGGGGGGGACTCTTCCCCCTATGGCTACACCTTC CASSVGGDSSPYGYTF
TRBJ1-3 - TRBV18 TRBD1 TGTGCCAGCCTTAGATTGACAGGGGTCAGCTCTGGAAACACCATATATTTT CASLRLTGVSSGNTIYF
TRBJ2-7 - TRBV7-8 TRBD1 TGTGCCAGCAGCTCACCCCCCGGACAGGGGTTCTACGAGCAGTACTTC CASSSPPGQGFYEQYF
TRBJ1-5 once TRBV11-3 - TGTGCCAGCAGCTTAGATAAGGGAGGGGGCAATCAGCCCCAGCATTTT CASSLDKGGGNQPQHF
TRBJ1-2 - TRBV5-5 TRBD1 TGTGCCAGCAGTTTTTTTTCCGGGACAGGGGATGGCTACACCTTC CASSFFSGTGDGYTF
TRBJ1-4 - TRBV29-1 - TGCAGCGTTAACTATCGACAGGCGGGTAATGAAAAACTGTTTTTT CSVNYRQAGNEKLFF
TRBJ1-1 - TRBV30 - TGTGCCTGGAGTGTCCCGGGGAAGACTGAAGCTTTCTTT CAWSVPGKTEAFF
TRBJ2-7 once TRBV5-6 TRBD1 TGTGCCAGCAGCTCGGGACAGACCTACGAGCAGTACTTC CASSSGQTYEQYF
TRBJ1-6 - TRBV7-2 TRBD1 TGTGCCAGCATCCTCGGGACAGGGGCTTCACCCCTCCACTTT CASILGTGASPLHF
TRBJ1-1 - TRBV7-8 - TGTGCCAGCAGCTTCGGGGGGTCGACGATTGGATTCACTGATTTT CASSFGGSTIGFTDF
TRBJ1-3 - TRBV4-3 TRBD1 TGCGCCAGCAGCAGCGGACAGGGAGGGCGAAACACCATATATTTT CASSSGQGGRNTIYF
TRBJ2-3 - TRBV9 TRBD2 TGTGCCAGCAGCACGGGGCTAGCGGGGGGTGGGACGCAGTATTTT CASSTGLAGGGTQYF
TRBJ2-7 - TRBV7-2 - TGTGCCAGCAGCTTAGCGGTAACAGCCGCCTACGAGCAGTACTTC CASSLAVTAAYEQYF
TRBJ2-5 - TRBV2 TRBD2 TGTGCCAGCAGTGAAGGTAGCGGGAGTGAGACCCAGTACTTC CASSEGSGSETQYF
TRBJ2-3 - TRBV5-4 TRBD1 TGTGCCAGCAGCCGACAGGGGGCTGGATTCGATACGCAGTATTTT CASSRQGAGFDTQYF